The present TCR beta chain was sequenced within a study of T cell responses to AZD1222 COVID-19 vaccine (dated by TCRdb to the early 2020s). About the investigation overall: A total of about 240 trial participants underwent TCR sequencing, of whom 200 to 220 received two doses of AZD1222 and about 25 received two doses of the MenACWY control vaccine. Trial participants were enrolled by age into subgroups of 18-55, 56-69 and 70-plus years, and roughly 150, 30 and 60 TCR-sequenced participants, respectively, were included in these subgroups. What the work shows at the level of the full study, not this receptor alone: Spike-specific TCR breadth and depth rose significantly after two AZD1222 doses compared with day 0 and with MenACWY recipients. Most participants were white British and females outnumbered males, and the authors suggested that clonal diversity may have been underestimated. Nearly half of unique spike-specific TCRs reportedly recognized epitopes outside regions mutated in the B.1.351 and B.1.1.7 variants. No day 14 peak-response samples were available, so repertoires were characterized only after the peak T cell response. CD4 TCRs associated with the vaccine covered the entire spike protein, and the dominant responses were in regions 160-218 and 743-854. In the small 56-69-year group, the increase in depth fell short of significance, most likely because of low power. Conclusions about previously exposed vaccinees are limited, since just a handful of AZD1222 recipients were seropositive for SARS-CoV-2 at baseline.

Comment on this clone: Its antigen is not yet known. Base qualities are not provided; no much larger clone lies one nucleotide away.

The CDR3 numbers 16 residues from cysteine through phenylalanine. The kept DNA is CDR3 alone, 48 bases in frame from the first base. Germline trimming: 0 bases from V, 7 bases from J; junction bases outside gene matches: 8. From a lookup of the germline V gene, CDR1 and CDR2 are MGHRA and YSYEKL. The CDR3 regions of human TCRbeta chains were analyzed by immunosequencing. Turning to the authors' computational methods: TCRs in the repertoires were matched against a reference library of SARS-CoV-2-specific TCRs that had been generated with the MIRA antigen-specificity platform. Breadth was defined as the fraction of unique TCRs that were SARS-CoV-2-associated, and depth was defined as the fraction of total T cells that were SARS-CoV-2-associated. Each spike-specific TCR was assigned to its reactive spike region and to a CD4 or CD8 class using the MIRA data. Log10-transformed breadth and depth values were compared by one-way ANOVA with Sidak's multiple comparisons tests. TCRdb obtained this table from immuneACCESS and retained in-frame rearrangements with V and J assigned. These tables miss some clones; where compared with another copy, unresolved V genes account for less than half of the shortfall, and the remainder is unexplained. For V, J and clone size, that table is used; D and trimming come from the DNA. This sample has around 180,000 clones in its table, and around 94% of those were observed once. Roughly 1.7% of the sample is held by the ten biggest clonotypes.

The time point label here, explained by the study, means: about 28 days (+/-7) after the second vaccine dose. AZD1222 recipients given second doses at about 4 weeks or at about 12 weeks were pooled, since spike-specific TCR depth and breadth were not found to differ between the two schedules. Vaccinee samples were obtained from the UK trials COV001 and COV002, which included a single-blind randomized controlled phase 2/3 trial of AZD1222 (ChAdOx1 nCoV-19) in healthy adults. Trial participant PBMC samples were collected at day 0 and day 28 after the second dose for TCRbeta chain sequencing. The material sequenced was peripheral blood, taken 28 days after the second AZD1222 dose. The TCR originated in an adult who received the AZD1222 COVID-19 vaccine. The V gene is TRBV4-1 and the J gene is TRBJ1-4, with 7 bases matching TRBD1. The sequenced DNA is TGCGCCAGCAGCCAAGATTTGGCAGGGGGAGGTGAAAAACTGTTTTTT. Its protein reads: CASSQDLAGGGEKLFF.